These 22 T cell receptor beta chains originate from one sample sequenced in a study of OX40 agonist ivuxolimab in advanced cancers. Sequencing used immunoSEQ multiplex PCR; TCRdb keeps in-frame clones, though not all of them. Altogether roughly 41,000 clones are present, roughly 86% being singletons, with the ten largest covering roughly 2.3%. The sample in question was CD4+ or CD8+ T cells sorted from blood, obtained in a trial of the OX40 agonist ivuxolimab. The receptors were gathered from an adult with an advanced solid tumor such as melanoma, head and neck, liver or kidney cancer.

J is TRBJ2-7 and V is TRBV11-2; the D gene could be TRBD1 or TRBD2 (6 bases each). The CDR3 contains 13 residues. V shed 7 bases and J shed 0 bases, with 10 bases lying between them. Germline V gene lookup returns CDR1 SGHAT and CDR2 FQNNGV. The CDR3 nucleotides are TGTGCCAGCAAGGGGGGAGACTCCTACGAGCAGTACTTC. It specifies CASKGGDSYEQYF.

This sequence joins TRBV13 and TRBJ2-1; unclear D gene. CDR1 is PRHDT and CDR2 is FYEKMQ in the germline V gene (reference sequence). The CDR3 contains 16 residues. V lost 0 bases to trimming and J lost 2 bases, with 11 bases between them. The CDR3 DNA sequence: TGTGCCAGCAGCTTAGGTAGGCAGGTCCCCTACAATGAGCAGTTCTTC. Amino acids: CASSLGRQVPYNEQFF.

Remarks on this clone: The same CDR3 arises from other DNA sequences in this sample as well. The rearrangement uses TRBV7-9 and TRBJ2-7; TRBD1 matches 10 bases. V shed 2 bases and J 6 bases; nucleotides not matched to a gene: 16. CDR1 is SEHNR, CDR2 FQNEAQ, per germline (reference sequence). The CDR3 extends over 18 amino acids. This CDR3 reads CASSLSETIRQGAGEQYF. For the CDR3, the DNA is TGTGCCAGCAGCTTATCGGAAACAATCCGACAGGGGGCTGGCGAGCAGTACTTC.

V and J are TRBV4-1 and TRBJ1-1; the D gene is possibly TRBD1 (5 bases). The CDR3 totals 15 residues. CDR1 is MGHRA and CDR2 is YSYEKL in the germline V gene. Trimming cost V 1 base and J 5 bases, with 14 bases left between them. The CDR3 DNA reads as TGCGCCAGCAGCCAAGTTGGCCAGGGCGAGACTGAAGCTTTCTTT. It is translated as CASSQVGQGETEAFF.

CDR3 nucleotides: TGTGCCAGCAGCTCAAGGGGGCGCGTTTTTAATTCACCCCTCCACTTT. It is translated as CASSSRGRVFNSPLHF. J is TRBJ1-6 and V is TRBV5-6; 7 bases are shared with TRBD1. Per germline, CDR1 SGHDT and CDR2 YYEEEE. The CDR3 consists of 16 residues. V lost 3 bases to trimming and J lost 6 bases; unmatched junction nucleotides: 9.

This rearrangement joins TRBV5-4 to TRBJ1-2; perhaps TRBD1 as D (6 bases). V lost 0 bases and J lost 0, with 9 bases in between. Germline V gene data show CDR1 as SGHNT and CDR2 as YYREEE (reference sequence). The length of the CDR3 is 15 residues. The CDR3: CASSLAPGANYGYTF. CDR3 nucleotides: TGTGCCAGCAGCTTGGCCCCAGGGGCTAACTATGGCTACACCTTC.

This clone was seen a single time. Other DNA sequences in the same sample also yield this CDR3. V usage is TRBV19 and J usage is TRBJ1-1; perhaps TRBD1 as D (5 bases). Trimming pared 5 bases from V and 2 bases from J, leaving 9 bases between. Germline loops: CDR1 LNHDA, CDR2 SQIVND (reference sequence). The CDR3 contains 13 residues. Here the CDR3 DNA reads TGTGCCAGTAGTCTGCAGGGAAACACTGAAGCTTTCTTT. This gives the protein CASSLQGNTEAFF.

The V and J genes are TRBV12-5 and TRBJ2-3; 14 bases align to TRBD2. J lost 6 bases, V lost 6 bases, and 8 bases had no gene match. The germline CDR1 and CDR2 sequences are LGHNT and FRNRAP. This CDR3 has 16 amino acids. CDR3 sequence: CASGPRTSGGLDTQYF. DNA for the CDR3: TGTGCTAGTGGACCCCGGACTAGCGGGGGGTTGGATACGCAGTATTTT.

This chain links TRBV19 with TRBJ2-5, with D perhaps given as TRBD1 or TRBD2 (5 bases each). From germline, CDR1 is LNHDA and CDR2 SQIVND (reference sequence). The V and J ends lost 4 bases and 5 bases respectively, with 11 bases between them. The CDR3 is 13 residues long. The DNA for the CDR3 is TGTGCCAGTAGTAAAGGGGAGTGGGAGACCCAGTACTTC. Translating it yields CASSKGEWETQYF.

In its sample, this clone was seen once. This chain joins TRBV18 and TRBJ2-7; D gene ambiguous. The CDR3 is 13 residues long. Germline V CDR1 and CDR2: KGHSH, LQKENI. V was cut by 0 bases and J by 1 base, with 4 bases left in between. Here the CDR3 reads CASSPPGSYEQYF. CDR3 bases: TGTGCCAGCTCACCACCGGGTTCCTACGAGCAGTACTTC. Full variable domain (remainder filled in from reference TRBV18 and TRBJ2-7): NAGVMQNPRHLVRRRGQEARLRCSPMKGHSHVYWYRQLPEEGLKFMVYLQKENIIDESGMPKERFSAEFPKEGPSILRIQQVVRGDSAAYFCASSPPGSYEQYFGPGTRLTVT.

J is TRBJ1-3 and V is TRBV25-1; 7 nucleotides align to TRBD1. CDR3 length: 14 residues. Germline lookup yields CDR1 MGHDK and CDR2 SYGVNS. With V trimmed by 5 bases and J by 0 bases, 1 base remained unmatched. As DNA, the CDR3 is TGTGCCAGCAGTAGGGACAGCTCTGGAAACACCATATATTTT. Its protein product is CASSRDSSGNTIYF.

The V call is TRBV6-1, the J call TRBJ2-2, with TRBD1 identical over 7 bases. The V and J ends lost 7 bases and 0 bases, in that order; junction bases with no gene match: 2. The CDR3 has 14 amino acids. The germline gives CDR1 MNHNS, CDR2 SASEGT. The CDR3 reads CASKGTANTGELFF. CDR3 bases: TGTGCCAGCAAGGGGACAGCGAACACCGGGGAGCTGTTTTTT.

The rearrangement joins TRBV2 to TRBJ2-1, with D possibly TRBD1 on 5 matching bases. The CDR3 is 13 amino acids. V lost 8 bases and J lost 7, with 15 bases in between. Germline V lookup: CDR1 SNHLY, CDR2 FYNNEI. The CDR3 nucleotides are TGTGCCAGCGGCGACAGCTTAGGGAATGAGCAGTTCTTC. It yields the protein CASGDSLGNEQFF.

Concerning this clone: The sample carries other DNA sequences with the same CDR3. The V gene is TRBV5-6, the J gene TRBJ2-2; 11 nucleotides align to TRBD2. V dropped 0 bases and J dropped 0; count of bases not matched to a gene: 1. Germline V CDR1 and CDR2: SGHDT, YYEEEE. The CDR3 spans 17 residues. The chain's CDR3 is CASSLAGLAANTGELFF. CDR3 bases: TGTGCCAGCAGCTTGGCGGGACTAGCGGCGAACACCGGGGAGCTGTTTTTT.

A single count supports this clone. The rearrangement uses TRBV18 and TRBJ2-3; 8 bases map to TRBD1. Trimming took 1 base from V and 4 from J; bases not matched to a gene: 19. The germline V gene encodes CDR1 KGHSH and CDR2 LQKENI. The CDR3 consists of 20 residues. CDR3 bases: TGTGCCAGCTCACCACTGGAGGCGAGACAGGGGTTTTTGTTGCCAGATACGCAGTATTTT. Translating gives CASSPLEARQGFLLPDTQYF.

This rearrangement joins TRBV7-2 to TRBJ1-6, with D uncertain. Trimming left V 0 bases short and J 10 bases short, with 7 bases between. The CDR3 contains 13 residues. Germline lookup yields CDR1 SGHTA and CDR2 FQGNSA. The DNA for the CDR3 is TGTGCCAGCAGCTTAGCGGTATCATCACCCCTCCACTTT. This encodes CASSLAVSSPLHF. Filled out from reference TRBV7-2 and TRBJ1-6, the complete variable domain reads GAGVSQSPSNKVTEKGKDVELRCDPISGHTALYWYRQSLGQGLEFLIYFQGNSAPDKSGLPSDRFSAERTGGSVSTLTIQRTQQEDSAVYLCASSLAVSSPLHFGNGTRLTVT.

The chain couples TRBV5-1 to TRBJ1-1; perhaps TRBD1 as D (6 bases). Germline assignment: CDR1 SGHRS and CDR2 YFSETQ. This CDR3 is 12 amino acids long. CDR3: CAARGDGTEAFF. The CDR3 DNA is TGCGCAGCTAGGGGGGACGGCACTGAAGCTTTCTTT.

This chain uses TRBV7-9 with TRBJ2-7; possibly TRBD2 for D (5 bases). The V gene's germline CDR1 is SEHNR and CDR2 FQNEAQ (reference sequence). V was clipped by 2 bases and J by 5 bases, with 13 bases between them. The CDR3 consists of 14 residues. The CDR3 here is CASSLSTGFDEQYF. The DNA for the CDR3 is TGTGCCAGCAGCTTAAGTACGGGGTTCGACGAGCAGTACTTC.

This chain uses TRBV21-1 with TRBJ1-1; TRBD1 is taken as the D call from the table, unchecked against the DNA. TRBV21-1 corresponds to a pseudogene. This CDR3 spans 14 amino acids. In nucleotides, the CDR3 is TGTGCCAGCAGCATGGGGGCGCGGGACACTGAAGCTTTCTTT. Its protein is CASSMGARDTEAFF.

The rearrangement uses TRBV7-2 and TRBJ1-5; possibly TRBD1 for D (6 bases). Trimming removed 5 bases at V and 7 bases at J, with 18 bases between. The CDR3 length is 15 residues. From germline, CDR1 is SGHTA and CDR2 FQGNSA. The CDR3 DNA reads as TGTGCCAGCAGCCCAGAGACAGGATGGCGGCAGCCCCAGCATTTT. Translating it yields CASSPETGWRQPQHF.

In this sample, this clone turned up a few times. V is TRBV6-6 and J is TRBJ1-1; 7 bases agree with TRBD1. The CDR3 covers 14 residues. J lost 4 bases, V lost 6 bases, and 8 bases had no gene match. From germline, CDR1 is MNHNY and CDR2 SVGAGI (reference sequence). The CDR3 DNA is TGTGCCAGCAGCCTGACAGGGAGTAGCACTGAAGCTTTCTTT. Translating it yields CASSLTGSSTEAFF.

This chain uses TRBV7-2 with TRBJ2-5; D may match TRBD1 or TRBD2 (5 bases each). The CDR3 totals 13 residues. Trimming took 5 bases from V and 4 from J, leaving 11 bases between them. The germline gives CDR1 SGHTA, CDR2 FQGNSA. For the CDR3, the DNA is TGTGCCAGCAGCCCATATGGGGGAGAGACCCAGTACTTC. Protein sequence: CASSPYGGETQYF.